The present entry profiles one TCR beta chain with its context. This clonotype was seen just once. Its binding antigen is unknown. The record has no base qualities; no much larger clone is one base away. Support from one read is weak. V was cut back by 0 bases and J by 5 bases, leaving a gap of 11 bases between them. Including the terminal cysteine and phenylalanine, the CDR3 comprises 14 residues. The retained sequence is limited to the CDR3, 42 bases, with the frame set at the first base. The germline V gene encodes CDR1 SGHRS and CDR2 YFSETQ. These data originate in a study of CD8 T cells in Susac syndrome (dated by TCRdb to the late 2010s). About the study as a whole: Whether CD8+ T cell activation and differentiation in Susac syndrome was antigen driven was tested using repertoire sequencing. General findings and caveats noted by the study authors: The number of individuals in the TCR sequencing and HLA analysis was recognized as being relatively small.

RNA was extracted using the RNeasy kit, and about 0.5 to 1 ug of the RNA was reverse transcribed with random hexamers. The immunoSEQ multiplex PCR assay, covering 54 Vbeta and 13 Jbeta segments, was used to amplify TCR beta CDR3 regions. To correct PCR amplification bias, a synthetic template baseline was used for both primer optimization and computational correction. In the source study's methods: Reads were annotated to V, D and J genes per IMGT and analyzed with immunoSEQ Analyzer, keeping only productive sequences. To calculate clonality, Shannon entropy was normalized by log2 of the number of productive unique sequences and then subtracted from one. For each patient and control, public and private clones were evaluated among the 100 most prevalent clones. Susac-specific clones were defined as absent from healthy and MS cohorts, about 1,000 published viral clones and other ImmuneACCESS disease sequences. Starting from the raw public reads, TCRdb applied fastp trimming at Q25, assembled clones with MiXCR and retained in-frame beta chains. All rows with the same CDR3 protein become a single entry with the most common DNA and genes. In this record, the V and J calls reflect TCRdb's handling and not the investigators' own analysis. The sample table shows more than 90,000 distinct CDR3 sequences, and 93% are seen once. The ten most abundant clones make up approximately 0.093% of the sample.

Peripheral blood CD8+ and CD4+ T cells from healthy donors, Susac syndrome patients and multiple sclerosis patients were profiled by high-throughput TCR beta sequencing. Multiple sclerosis controls were treatment-naive patients with stable or active relapsing-remitting disease fulfilling revised McDonald criteria. Bulk CD8+ and CD4+ T cells were purified by magnetic negative isolation, whereas CD8+ TEMRA cells were enriched by FACS. Blood was drawn into EDTA tubes, processed within 24 hours, and PBMCs were isolated by density gradient centrifugation. PBMCs intended for TCR sequencing were cryopreserved in liquid nitrogen and were subsequently thawed in a 37 degrees C water bath. The sorted or isolated CD4+, CD8+ and CD8+ TEMRA cells reached a purity of at least 90%.

This receptor was obtained from a human donor with multiple sclerosis. The rearrangement combines TRBV5-1 with TRBJ1-1; no D segment can be confidently identified. Sequenced: CD4+ T cells from PBMCs. The CDR3 region: CASSLEAGETEAFF. In nucleotides, the sequence is TGCGCCAGCAGCTTGGAAGCCGGGGAAACTGAAGCTTTCTTT. Reference TRBV5-1 and TRBJ1-1 genes cover what lies past the CDR3, so the full variable domain is KAGVTQTPRYLIKTRGQQVTLSCSPISGHRSVSWYQQTPGQGLQFLFEYFSETQRNKGNFPGRFSGRQFSNSRSEMNVSTLELGDSALYLCASSLEAGETEAFFGQGTRLTVV.